One T cell receptor (beta chain) is described in this entry. What it binds is unknown. Generated by immunoSEQ multiplex PCR, the TCRdb table keeps only in-frame clones and is missing some. The sample carries around 130,000 clones, 80% to 90% recorded once. V was shortened by 2 bases and J by 4 bases, with 12 bases between the two germline ends. This CDR3 has 15 amino acids. Germline assignment: CDR1 MDHEN and CDR2 SYDVKM. The data were obtained in a study of T cell responses to AZD1222 COVID-19 vaccine. Findings and limits, study-wide: Two AZD1222 administrations were followed by greater Spike-specific TCR breadth and depth. Spike-spanning, vaccine-associated CD4 TCRs were dominant at 160-218 and 743-854.

J is TRBJ2-1 and V is TRBV28; possible D gene TRBD2, 6 bases. The clonotype was recovered from an adult who received the AZD1222 COVID-19 vaccine. The sample here was peripheral blood, taken 28 days after the second AZD1222 dose. CDR3 amino acids: CASSLGASAYNEQFF. CDR3 nucleotide sequence: TGTGCCAGCAGTTTAGGGGCTAGCGCATACAATGAGCAGTTCTTC.